A selection of T cell receptor beta chains follows, all from one sample in a study of STAT5B mutations in CD4+ large granular lymphocyte leukemia. Assay: immunoSEQ multiplex PCR; the TCRdb copy retains only in-frame clones and omits some. The sample holds fewer than 35,000 clones, under 85% seen once. The material sequenced was CD4+ T cells from blood buffy coats. These receptors all stem from a human donor in good health. The CDR3 runs from the conserved cysteine through the conserved F or W. A D gene is named only where the DNA matches it firmly. Not every row has a clone size; where given, it reads once, few, many or a size class.

CDR3 protein	CDR3 DNA	D gene	clone size	V gene	J gene
CASSADRNTEAFF	TGTGCCAGCAGCGCTGACAGGAACACTGAAGCTTTCTTT	.	few	TRBV5-6	TRBJ1-1
CASSLAGKNQPQHF	TGTGCCAGCAGCTTGGCGGGGAAAAATCAGCCCCAGCATTTT	.	once	TRBV5-8	TRBJ1-5
CASSLLAGGSDEQFF	TGTGCCAGCAGCCTCCTAGCGGGGGGGAGTGATGAGCAGTTCTTC	TRBD2	once	TRBV7-2	TRBJ2-1
CASSQLGGVGETQYF	TGTGCCAGCAGCCAACTCGGGGGGGTGGGAGAGACCCAGTACTTC	TRBD2	.	TRBV6-5	TRBJ2-5
CASSPTGTEETQYF	TGTGCCAGCAGTCCCACCGGGACCGAAGAGACCCAGTACTTC	.	.	TRBV7-3	TRBJ2-5
CASSSRQGANEAFF	TGCGCCAGCAGCTCAAGACAGGGGGCGAATGAAGCTTTCTTT	TRBD1	few	TRBV5-1	TRBJ1-1
CASSLGDRETDTQYF	TGCGCCAGCAGCTTGGGGGACAGGGAAACAGATACGCAGTATTTT	TRBD1	.	TRBV5-1	TRBJ2-3
CATRARGGVETQYF	TGTGCCACGCGTGCGCGGGGGGGCGTGGAGACCCAGTACTTC	TRBD2	once	TRBV27	TRBJ2-5
CASSESQVRALRQYF	TGTGCCAGCAGTGAATCACAGGTCAGGGCCCTCCGGCAGTACTTC	.	few	TRBV2	TRBJ2-7
CAWSTEGCYTF	TGTGCCTGGAGTACTGAAGGCTGCTACACCTTC	.	.	TRBV30	TRBJ1-2
CASSPGTGGGNTIYF	TGTGCCAGCAGCCCAGGGACAGGGGGAGGAAACACCATATATTTT	TRBD1	.	TRBV7-7	TRBJ1-3
CASSEGQGTDTQYF	TGTGCCAGCAGTGAAGGGCAGGGAACAGATACGCAGTATTTT	.	.	TRBV2	TRBJ2-3
CSVESGNTEAFF	TGCAGCGTGGAATCAGGGAACACTGAAGCTTTCTTT	.	.	TRBV29-1	TRBJ1-1
CASSSDRGGKTQYF	TGCGCCAGCAGCTCGGACAGGGGGGGGAAGACCCAGTACTTC	TRBD1	few	TRBV5-1	TRBJ2-5
CASSLSTGTSLRGTGELFF	TGTGCCAGCAGTTTGTCCACCGGGACTAGCCTGCGAGGCACCGGGGAGCTGTTTTTT	TRBD2	.	TRBV27	TRBJ2-2
CAWSVAWKVQPQHF	TGTGCCTGGAGTGTAGCTTGGAAGGTTCAGCCCCAGCATTTT	.	.	TRBV30	TRBJ1-5
CAVGQGGVEGYTF	TGTGCCGTCGGACAGGGAGGAGTAGAAGGCTACACCTTC	TRBD1	.	TRBV10-3	TRBJ1-2
CASSLGETQYF	TGTGCCAGCAGTCTTGGGGAGACCCAGTACTTC	.	.	TRBV2	TRBJ2-5
CASTFGHATNEKLFF	TGTGCCAGCACCTTCGGACACGCAACTAATGAAAAACTGTTTTTT	.	.	TRBV6-1	TRBJ1-4
CASKQPNEKLFF	TGTGCCAGCAAACAGCCCAATGAAAAACTGTTTTTT	.	.	TRBV2	TRBJ1-4
CASSWPPHNYGYTF	TGTGCCAGTAGTTGGCCCCCCCATAACTATGGCTACACCTTC	.	.	TRBV19	TRBJ1-2
CASSLADRGVSGANVLTF	TGTGCCAGCAGCTTAGCGGACAGGGGAGTCTCTGGGGCCAACGTCCTGACTTTC	TRBD1	.	TRBV7-8	TRBJ2-6
CASSATVDYEDVGAQYF	TGTGCCAGCAGCGCGACGGTGGACTATGAGGACGTGGGGGCCCAGTACTTC	.	.	TRBV9	TRBJ2-7
CASSASGAEGKLFF	TGCGCCAGCAGCGCGTCAGGGGCGGAGGGAAAACTGTTTTTT	.	.	TRBV5-1	TRBJ1-4
CASSDRQVLSYEQYF	TGTGCCAGCAGTGACAGACAGGTGCTCTCCTACGAGCAGTACTTC	.	.	TRBV6-6	TRBJ2-7
CASSSRGGNTEAFF	TGTGCCAGCAGCTCCCGGGGGGGGAACACTGAAGCTTTCTTT	.	few	TRBV7-9	TRBJ1-1
CASSATGGEGTQYF	TGTGCCAGCAGTGCGACAGGGGGCGAGGGGACCCAGTACTTC	TRBD1	.	TRBV2	TRBJ2-5
CASSPRVTGKRGLGQPQHF	TGTGCCAGCTCACCCAGAGTAACAGGGAAAAGGGGCCTGGGGCAGCCCCAGCATTTT	.	few	TRBV18	TRBJ1-5
CASSLRGNPNEKLFF	TGCGCCAGCAGCTTGAGGGGGAACCCGAATGAAAAACTGTTTTTT	.	.	TRBV5-1	TRBJ1-4
CASRPRLGNTEAFF	TGTGCCAGTCGGCCCAGGTTAGGGAACACTGAAGCTTTCTTT	.	.	TRBV27	TRBJ1-1
CASSLAGTFTSSYEQYF	TGTGCCAGCAGCTTGGCTGGGACCTTCACCAGCTCCTACGAGCAGTACTTC	.	.	TRBV5-6	TRBJ2-7
CASRTDGHSPLHF	TGTGCCTCGAGGACAGACGGCCATTCACCCCTCCACTTT	.	.	TRBV19	TRBJ1-6
CASTLSTGENEKLFF	TGTGCCAGCACTTTATCCACAGGGGAGAATGAAAAACTGTTTTTT	TRBD1	once	TRBV5-5	TRBJ1-4
CASTTANTEAFF	TGTGCCAGCACCACAGCGAACACTGAAGCTTTCTTT	.	.	TRBV18	TRBJ1-1
CSVEVGLHNEQFF	TGCAGCGTGGAAGTAGGACTACACAATGAGCAGTTCTTC	.	.	TRBV29-1	TRBJ2-1
CASSPTLTGIWTEAFF	TGTGCCAGCTCACCTACCTTAACAGGGATTTGGACTGAAGCTTTCTTT	.	.	TRBV18	TRBJ1-1
CASSRTLLAGLYNEQFF	TGTGCCAGCAGCCGGACCTTGTTAGCGGGGCTCTACAATGAGCAGTTCTTC	TRBD2	.	TRBV11-2	TRBJ2-1
CASSLGGVPFRQPQHF	TGTGCCAGCAGCTTGGGAGGGGTCCCCTTCAGGCAGCCCCAGCATTTT	.	few	TRBV5-5	TRBJ1-5
CASSSGPLAEKLFF	TGTGCCAGCAGCTCGGGACCGCTTGCGGAAAAACTGTTTTTT	.	.	TRBV7-8	TRBJ1-4
CASSSQGGGGLLADTQYF	TGTGCCAGCAGCTCTCAAGGAGGGGGGGGACTTCTGGCAGATACGCAGTATTTT	.	.	TRBV7-3	TRBJ2-3
CASSFQRGEGETQYF	TGTGCCAGCAGCTTCCAGCGGGGGGAGGGAGAGACCCAGTACTTC	TRBD2	.	TRBV7-3	TRBJ2-5
CATTGTEGLGAGDTQYF	TGTGCCACCACAGGGACGGAGGGACTAGGAGCGGGAGATACGCAGTATTTT	TRBD2	.	TRBV7-9	TRBJ2-3
CASSLFRQGNTEAFF	TGTGCCAGCAGCTTATTTCGACAGGGCAACACTGAAGCTTTCTTT	TRBD1	.	TRBV7-8	TRBJ1-1
CASSLAAGTGTDTQYF	TGTGCCAGCAGTTTAGCCGCCGGGACAGGTACAGATACGCAGTATTTT	TRBD1	.	TRBV28	TRBJ2-3
CASGLSGGSQETQYF	TGTGCCAGCGGTCTAAGCGGGGGGTCTCAAGAGACCCAGTACTTC	TRBD2	.	TRBV2	TRBJ2-5
CASSQGTGEINYGYTF	TGTGCCAGCAGCCAAGGGACAGGAGAAATCAACTATGGCTACACCTTC	TRBD1	.	TRBV14	TRBJ1-2
CASSGPGRTYEQYF	TGTGCCAGCAGTGGACCCGGGAGGACCTACGAGCAGTACTTC	TRBD2	.	TRBV6-6	TRBJ2-7
CSVVKNTQYF	TGCAGCGTTGTTAAAAATACGCAGTATTTT	.	.	TRBV29-1	TRBJ2-3
CASSQDLTGGRTQPQHF	TGCGCCAGCAGCCAAGATTTGACAGGGGGAAGGACTCAGCCCCAGCATTTT	TRBD1	.	TRBV4-1	TRBJ1-5
CASTYGGGNTGELFF	TGTGCCAGCACTTACGGCGGGGGGAACACCGGGGAGCTGTTTTTT	TRBD2	.	TRBV9	TRBJ2-2
CASKGGLAAYEQYF	TGTGCCAGCAAGGGGGGACTAGCGGCATACGAGCAGTACTTC	TRBD2	.	TRBV6-5	TRBJ2-7
CASSAGAISGNTIYF	TGTGCCAGCAGTGCAGGGGCTATCTCTGGAAACACCATATATTTT	.	.	TRBV6-6	TRBJ1-3
CASSSWGSYEQYF	TGTGCCAGCAGCTCTTGGGGAAGCTACGAGCAGTACTTC	.	.	TRBV7-2	TRBJ2-7
CASSLMRGDTDTQYF	TGTGCCAGCAGCTTAATGCGGGGGGACACAGATACGCAGTATTTT	TRBD2	.	TRBV11-2	TRBJ2-3
CASSPGGQSLYEQYF	TGCGCCAGCAGCCCTGGGGGACAGAGCCTCTACGAGCAGTACTTC	TRBD1	.	TRBV4-1	TRBJ2-7
CASREGHSGGYTF	TGTGCCAGCAGAGAGGGACATTCCGGGGGCTACACCTTC	.	once	TRBV6-4	TRBJ1-2
CASSPLANGAKQYF	TGTGCCAGCAGCCCGCTAGCGAACGGCGCCAAGCAGTACTTC	.	few	TRBV7-9	TRBJ2-7
CASSQATGVINEQFF	TGTGCCAGCAGCCAGGCAACAGGGGTGATCAATGAGCAGTTCTTC	TRBD1	.	TRBV4-2	TRBJ2-1
CASSPRRDPSYEQYF	TGTGCCAGCTCACCAAGGCGGGACCCCTCCTACGAGCAGTACTTC	.	.	TRBV18	TRBJ2-7